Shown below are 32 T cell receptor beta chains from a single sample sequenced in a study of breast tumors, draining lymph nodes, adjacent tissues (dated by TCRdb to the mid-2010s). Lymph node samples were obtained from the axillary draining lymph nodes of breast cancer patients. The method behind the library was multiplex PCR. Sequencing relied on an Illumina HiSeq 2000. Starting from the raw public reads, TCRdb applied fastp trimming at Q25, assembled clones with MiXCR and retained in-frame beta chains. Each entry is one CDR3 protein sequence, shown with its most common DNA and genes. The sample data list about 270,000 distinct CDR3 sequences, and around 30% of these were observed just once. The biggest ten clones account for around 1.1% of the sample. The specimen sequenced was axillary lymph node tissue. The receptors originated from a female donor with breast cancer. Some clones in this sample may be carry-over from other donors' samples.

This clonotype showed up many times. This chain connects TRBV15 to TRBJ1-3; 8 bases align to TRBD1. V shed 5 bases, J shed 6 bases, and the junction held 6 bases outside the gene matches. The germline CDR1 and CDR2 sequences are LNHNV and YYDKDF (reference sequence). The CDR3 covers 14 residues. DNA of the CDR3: TGTGCCACCAGCTTACGACAGGGGCCAAACACCATATATTTT. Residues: CATSLRQGPNTIYF.

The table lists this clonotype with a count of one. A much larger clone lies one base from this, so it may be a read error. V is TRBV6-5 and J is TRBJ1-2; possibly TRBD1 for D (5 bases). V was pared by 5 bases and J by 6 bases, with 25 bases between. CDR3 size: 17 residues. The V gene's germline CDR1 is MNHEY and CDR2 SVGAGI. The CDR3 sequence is CASSPGYGLAQQDGYTF. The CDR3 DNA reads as TGTGCCAGCAGTCCGGGTTATGGTTTGGCGCAACAGGATGGCTACACCTTC.

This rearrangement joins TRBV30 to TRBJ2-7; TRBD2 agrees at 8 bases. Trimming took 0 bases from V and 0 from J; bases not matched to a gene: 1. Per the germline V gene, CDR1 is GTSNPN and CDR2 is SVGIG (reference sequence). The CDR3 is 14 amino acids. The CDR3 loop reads CAWSVGRASYEQYF. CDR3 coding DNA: TGTGCCTGGAGTGTCGGGAGGGCCTCCTACGAGCAGTACTTC.

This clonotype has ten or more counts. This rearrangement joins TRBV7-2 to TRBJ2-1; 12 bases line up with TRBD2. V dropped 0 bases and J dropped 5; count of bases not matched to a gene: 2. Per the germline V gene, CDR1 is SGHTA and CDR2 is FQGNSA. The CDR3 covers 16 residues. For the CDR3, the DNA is TGTGCCAGCAGCTTAGCAAGGACTAGCGGGGACAATGAGCAGTTCTTC. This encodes CASSLARTSGDNEQFF.

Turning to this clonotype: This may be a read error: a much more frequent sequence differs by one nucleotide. CDR3 in amino acids: CASSYSCIQETQYF. The CDR3 bases are TGTGCCAGCAGTTACTCTTGTATCCAAGAGACCCAGTACTTC. This chain links TRBV6-2 or TRBV6-3 with TRBJ2-5, with no clear D. The ends were cut back, 0 bases at V and 1 base at J, with 6 bases in the middle. This CDR3 region has 14 residues. Germline CDR1 reads MNHEY; CDR2 reads SVGEGT.

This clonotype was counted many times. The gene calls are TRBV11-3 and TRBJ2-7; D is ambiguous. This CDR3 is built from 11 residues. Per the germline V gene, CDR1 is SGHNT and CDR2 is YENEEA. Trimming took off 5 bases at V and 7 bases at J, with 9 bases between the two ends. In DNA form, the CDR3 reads TGTGCCAGCAGCCTGACTCCAGAGCAGTACTTC. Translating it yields CASSLTPEQYF.

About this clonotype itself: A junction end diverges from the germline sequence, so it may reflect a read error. CDR3 DNA: TGCAGTGCTAGAGACTCTTCCCGTTCGGCGTTTACGCGGTATTTT. Its translation is CSARDSSRSAFTRYF. The chain carries TRBV20-1 and TRBJ2-3; D is undetermined. Germline loops: CDR1 DFQATT, CDR2 SNEGSKA (reference sequence). This CDR3 has 15 amino acids.

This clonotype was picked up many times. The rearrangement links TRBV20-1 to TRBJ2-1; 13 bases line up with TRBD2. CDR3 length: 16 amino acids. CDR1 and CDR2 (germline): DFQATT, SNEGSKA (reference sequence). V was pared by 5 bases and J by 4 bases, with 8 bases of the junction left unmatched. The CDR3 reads CSAERLAGGLYNEQFF. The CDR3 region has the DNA TGCAGTGCTGAAAGACTAGCGGGAGGACTATACAATGAGCAGTTCTTC.

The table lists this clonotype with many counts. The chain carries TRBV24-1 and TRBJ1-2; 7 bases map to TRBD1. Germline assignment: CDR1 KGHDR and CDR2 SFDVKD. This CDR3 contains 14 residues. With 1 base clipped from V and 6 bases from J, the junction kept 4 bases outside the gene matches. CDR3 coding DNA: TGTGCCACCAGTGATTTAGACAGGGTGCATGGCTACACCTTC. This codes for CATSDLDRVHGYTF.

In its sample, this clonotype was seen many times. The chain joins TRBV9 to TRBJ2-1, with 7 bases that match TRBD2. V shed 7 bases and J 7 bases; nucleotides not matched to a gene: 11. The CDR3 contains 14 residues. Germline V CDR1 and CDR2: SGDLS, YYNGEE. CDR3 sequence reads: CASVKGRGSNEQFF. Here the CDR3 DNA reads TGTGCCAGCGTTAAGGGGAGGGGATCTAATGAGCAGTTCTTC. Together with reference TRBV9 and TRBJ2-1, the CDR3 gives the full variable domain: DSGVTQTPKHLITATGQRVTLRCSPRSGDLSVYWYQQSLDQGLQFLIQYYNGEERAKGNILERFSAQQFPDLHSELNLSSLELGDSALYFCASVKGRGSNEQFFGPGTRLTVL.

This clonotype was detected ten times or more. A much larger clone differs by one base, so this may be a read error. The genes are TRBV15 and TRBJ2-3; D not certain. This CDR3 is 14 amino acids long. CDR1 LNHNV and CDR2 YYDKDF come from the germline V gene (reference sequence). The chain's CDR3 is CATSRGTLLDTPYF. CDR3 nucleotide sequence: TGTGCCACCAGCAGGGGTACCCTGCTTGATACGCCGTATTTT.

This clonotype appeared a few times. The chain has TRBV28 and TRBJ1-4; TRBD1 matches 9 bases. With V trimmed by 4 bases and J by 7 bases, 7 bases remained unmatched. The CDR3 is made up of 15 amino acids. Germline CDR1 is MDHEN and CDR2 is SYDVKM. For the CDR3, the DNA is TGTGCCAGCAGTTGGGGACAGGGCCCCACTGAAAAACTGTTTTTT. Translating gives CASSWGQGPTEKLFF.

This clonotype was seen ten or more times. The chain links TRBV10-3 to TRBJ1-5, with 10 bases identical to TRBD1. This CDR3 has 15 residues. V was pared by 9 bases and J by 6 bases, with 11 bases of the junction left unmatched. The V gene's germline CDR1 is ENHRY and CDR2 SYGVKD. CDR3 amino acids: CAIGEDRGRLQPQHF. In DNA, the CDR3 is TGTGCCATTGGGGAAGACAGGGGGCGACTTCAGCCCCAGCATTTT.

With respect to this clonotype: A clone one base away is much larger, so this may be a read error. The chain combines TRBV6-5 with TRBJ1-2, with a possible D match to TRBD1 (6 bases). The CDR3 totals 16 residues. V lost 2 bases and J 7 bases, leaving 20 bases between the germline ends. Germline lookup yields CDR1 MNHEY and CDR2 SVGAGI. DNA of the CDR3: TGTGCCAGCAGTTACACAGGGAAGGGCTGCGAGGGTGGCTACACCTTC. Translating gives CASSYTGKGCEGGYTF.

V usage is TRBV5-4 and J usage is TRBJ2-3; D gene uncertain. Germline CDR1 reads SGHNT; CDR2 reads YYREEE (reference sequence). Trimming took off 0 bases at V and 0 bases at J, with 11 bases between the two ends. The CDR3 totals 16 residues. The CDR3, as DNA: TGTGCCAGCAGCTTGGCCTTCGCACTGAGCACAGATACGCAGTATTTT. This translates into CASSLAFALSTDTQYF.

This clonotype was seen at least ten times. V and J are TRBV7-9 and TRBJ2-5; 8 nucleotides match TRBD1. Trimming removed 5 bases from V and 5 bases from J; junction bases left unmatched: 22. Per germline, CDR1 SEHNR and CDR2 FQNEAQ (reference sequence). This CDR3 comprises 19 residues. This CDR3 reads CASSPSPDRGGLRGETQYF. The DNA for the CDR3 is TGTGCCAGCAGCCCCTCCCCAGACAGGGGTGGCTTGAGAGGGGAGACCCAGTACTTC.

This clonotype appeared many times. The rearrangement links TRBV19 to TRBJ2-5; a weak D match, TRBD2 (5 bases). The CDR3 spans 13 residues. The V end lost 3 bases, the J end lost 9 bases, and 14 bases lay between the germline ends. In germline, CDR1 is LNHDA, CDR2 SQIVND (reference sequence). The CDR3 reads CASSMDSQASQYF. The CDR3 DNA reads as TGTGCCAGTAGTATGGACTCCCAGGCATCCCAGTACTTC.

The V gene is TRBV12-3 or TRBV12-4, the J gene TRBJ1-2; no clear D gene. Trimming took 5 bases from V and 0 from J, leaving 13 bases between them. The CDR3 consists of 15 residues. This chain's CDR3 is CASSPHRRANYGYTF. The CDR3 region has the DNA TGTGCCAGCAGTCCCCACCGCCGGGCTAACTATGGCTACACCTTC.

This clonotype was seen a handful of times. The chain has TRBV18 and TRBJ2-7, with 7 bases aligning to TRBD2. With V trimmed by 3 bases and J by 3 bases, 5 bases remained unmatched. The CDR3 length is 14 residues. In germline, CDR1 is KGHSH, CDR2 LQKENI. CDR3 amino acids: CASSPGGSFYEQYF. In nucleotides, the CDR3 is TGTGCCAGCTCACCCGGCGGGAGCTTCTACGAGCAGTACTTC.

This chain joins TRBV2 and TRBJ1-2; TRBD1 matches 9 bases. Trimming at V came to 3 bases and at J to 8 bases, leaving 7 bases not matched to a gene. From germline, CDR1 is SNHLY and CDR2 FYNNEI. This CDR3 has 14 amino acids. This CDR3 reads CASSDRPGQGGYTF. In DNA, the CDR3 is TGTGCCAGCAGTGATCGACCGGGACAGGGCGGCTACACCTTC.

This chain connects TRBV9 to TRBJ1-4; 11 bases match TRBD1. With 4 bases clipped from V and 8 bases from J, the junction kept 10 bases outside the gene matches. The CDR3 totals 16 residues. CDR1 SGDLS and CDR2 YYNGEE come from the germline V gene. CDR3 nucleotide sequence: TGTGCCAGCAGCCCTATTGAGGGACAGGGGGGAGAAAAACTGTTTTTT. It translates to CASSPIEGQGGEKLFF. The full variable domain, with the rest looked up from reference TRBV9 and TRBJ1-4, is DSGVTQTPKHLITATGQRVTLRCSPRSGDLSVYWYQQSLDQGLQFLIQYYNGEERAKGNILERFSAQQFPDLHSELNLSSLELGDSALYFCASSPIEGQGGEKLFFGSGTQLSVL.

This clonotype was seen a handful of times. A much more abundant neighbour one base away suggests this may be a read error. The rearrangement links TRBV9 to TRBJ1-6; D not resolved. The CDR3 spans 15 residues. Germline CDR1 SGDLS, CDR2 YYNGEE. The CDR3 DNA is TGTGCCAGCAGCGTAGACACGGGAAAGAATTCACCCCCCCACTTT. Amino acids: CASSVDTGKNSPPHF. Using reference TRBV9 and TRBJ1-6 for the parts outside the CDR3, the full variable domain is DSGVTQTPKHLITATGQRVTLRCSPRSGDLSVYWYQQSLDQGLQFLIQYYNGEERAKGNILERFSAQQFPDLHSELNLSSLELGDSALYFCASSVDTGKNSPPHFGNGTRLTVT.

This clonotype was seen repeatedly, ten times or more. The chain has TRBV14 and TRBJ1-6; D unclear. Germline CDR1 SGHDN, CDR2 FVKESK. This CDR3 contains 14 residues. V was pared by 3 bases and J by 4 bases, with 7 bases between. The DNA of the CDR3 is TGTGCCAGCAGCCAGAGACGGTATAATTCACCCCTCCACTTT. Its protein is CASSQRRYNSPLHF.

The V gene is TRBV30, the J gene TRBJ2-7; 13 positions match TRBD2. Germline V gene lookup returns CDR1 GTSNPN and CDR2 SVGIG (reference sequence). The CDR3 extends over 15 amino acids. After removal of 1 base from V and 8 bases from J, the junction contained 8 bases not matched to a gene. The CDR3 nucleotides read TGTGCCTGGAGTGCCGGACTAGCGGGAGTATGGAAGCAGTACTTC. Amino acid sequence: CAWSAGLAGVWKQYF.

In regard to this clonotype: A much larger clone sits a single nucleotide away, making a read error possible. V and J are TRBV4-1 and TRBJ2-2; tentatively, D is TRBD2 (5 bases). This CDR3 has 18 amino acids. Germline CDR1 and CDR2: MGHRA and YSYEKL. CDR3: CASSQHWGAELDTGELFF. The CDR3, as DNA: TGTGCCAGCAGCCAACACTGGGGAGCGGAGTTAGACACCGGGGAGCTGTTTTTT.

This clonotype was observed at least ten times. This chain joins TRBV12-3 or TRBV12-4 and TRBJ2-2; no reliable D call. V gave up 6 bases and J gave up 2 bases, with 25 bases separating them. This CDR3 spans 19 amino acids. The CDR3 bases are TGTGCCAGCAGCATTTCAAGGTGGTTACAGCCGACCAACACCGGGGAGCTGTTTTTT. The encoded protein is CASSISRWLQPTNTGELFF.

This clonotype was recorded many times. Here the CDR3 reads CATSAGRGLYNEQFF. The CDR3 nucleotides read TGTGCCACCAGTGCGGGCAGGGGGCTCTACAATGAGCAGTTCTTC. This chain links TRBV24-1 with TRBJ2-1; 8 bases map to TRBD1. Germline CDR1 KGHDR, CDR2 SFDVKD. CDR3 length equals 15 residues. After removal of 5 bases from V and 3 bases from J, the junction contained 5 bases not matched to a gene.

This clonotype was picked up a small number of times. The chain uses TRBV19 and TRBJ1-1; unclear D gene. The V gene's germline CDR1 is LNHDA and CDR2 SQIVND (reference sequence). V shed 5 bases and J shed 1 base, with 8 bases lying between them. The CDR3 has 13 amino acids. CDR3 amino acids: CASSSQKNTEAFF. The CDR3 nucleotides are TGTGCCAGTAGTTCTCAGAAGAACACTGAAGCTTTCTTT.

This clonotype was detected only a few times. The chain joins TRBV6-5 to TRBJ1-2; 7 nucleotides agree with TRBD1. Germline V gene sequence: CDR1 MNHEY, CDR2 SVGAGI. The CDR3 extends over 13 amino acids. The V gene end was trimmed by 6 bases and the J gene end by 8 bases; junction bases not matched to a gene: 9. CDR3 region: CASRPRQGWGYTF. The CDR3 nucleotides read TGTGCCAGCAGGCCCCGACAGGGTTGGGGCTACACCTTC.

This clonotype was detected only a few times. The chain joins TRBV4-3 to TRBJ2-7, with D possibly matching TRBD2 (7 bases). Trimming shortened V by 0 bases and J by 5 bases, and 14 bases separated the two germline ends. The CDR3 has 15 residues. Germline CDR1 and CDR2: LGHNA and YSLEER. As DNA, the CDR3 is TGCGCCAGCAGCCAAGACGGGGGGCGTAGTGACGAGCAGTACTTC. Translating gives CASSQDGGRSDEQYF.

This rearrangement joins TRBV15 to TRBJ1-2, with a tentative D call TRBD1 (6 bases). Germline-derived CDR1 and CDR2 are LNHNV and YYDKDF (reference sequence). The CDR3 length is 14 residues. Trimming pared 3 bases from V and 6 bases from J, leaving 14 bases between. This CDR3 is CATSSGDRSHGYTF. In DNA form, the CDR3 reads TGTGCCACCAGCAGCGGTGACAGGTCCCATGGCTACACCTTC.

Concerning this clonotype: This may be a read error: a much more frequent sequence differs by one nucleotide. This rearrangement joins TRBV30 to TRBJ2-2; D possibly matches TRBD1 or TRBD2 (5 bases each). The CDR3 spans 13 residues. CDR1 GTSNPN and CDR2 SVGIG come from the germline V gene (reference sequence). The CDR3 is CAWRSRNRGEPFF. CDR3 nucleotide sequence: TGTGCCTGGAGGTCCCGCAACCGAGGGGAGCCGTTTTTT.